This TCR beta chain was obtained from a study of Graves' ophthalmopathy and Graves' hyperthyroidism. Newly diagnosed hyperthyroidism donors, aged 18 to 65, duration under 2 months. Investigators amplified TCR beta CDR3 regions from RNA transcripts. An opening RT-PCR round employed HTBI primers and preceded a second-round multiplex PCR. TCRdb re-called the multiplex PCR reads with MiXCR, one entry per CDR3 protein. The data show about 1.2 million distinct CDR3 sequences, with about two fifths seen just once and over 8.5% held by the top ten. The material sequenced was peripheral blood or thyroid tissue (not recorded which). This TCR was sampled from an adult man with Graves' hyperthyroidism.

The CDR3: CASSLSAGTSGNTIYF. The CDR3 DNA follows: TGTGCCAGCAGTTTATCTGCCGGGACCTCTGGAAACACCATATATTTT. The chain is built from TRBV12-3 or TRBV12-4 and TRBJ1-3, with D possibly matching TRBD1 (5 bases). The CDR3 loop spans 16 amino acids. Trimming shortened V by 2 bases and J by 0 bases, and 11 bases separated the two germline ends.